These 8 T cell receptor beta chains share one sample of origin, sequenced in a study of control samples from healthy donors and cancer patients. Sequenced by immunoSEQ multiplex PCR; TCRdb stores in-frame clones only, minus some. The sample has about 51,000 clones; more than 70% are singletons. The sample consisted of PBMCs. The receptor set was obtained from a man in his forties or fifties with colorectal cancer.

This sequence joins TRBV21-1 and TRBJ2-6. TRBV21-1 is annotated as a pseudogene. This CDR3 has 13 residues. In DNA form, the CDR3 reads TGTGCCAGCACCTCACGTGGGGCCAACGTCCTGACTTTC. The encoded protein is CASTSRGANVLTF.

V and J are TRBV5-1 and TRBJ2-2; no clear D. Germline CDR1 and CDR2: SGHRS and YFSETQ. Trimming took 1 base from V and 6 from J, leaving 13 bases between them. There are 15 residues in the CDR3. CDR3 DNA sequence: TGCGCCAGCAGCTTGACGTCTAGATCCCCCGGGGAGCTGTTTTTT. Translated, it gives CASSLTSRSPGELFF. The entire variable domain, with the rest obtained from reference TRBV5-1 and TRBJ2-2, is as follows: KAGVTQTPRYLIKTRGQQVTLSCSPISGHRSVSWYQQTPGQGLQFLFEYFSETQRNKGNFPGRFSGRQFSNSRSEMNVSTLELGDSALYLCASSLTSRSPGELFFGEGSRLTVL.

The rearrangement uses TRBV4-3 and TRBJ2-1, with unresolved D. This CDR3 is built from 16 residues. Trimming took 0 bases from V and 0 from J, leaving 9 bases between them. The germline V gene has CDR1 LGHNA and CDR2 YSLEER. The CDR3 sequence: CASSQEWPNSYNEQFF. DNA of the CDR3: TGCGCCAGCAGCCAAGAGTGGCCAAACTCCTACAATGAGCAGTTCTTC.

This rearrangement joins TRBV5-1 to TRBJ1-1; D not certain. Germline assignment: CDR1 SGHRS and CDR2 YFSETQ. The CDR3 extends over 14 amino acids. Trimming took 1 base from V and 0 from J, leaving 7 bases between them. For the CDR3, the DNA is TGCGCCAGCAGCTTGAACGGGATGAACACTGAAGCTTTCTTT. It specifies CASSLNGMNTEAFF.

The chain uses TRBV5-6 and TRBJ2-5; D is unclear. CDR1 and CDR2 (germline): SGHDT, YYEEEE. The CDR3 is 14 amino acids. V was trimmed by 4 bases and J by 0 bases, leaving 10 bases between them. The CDR3 is CASSRIEYQETQYF. Written as DNA, the CDR3 is TGTGCCAGCAGCCGGATCGAGTACCAAGAGACCCAGTACTTC. Together with reference TRBV5-6 and TRBJ2-5, the CDR3 gives the full variable domain: DAGVTQSPTHLIKTRGQQVTLRCSPKSGHDTVSWYQQALGQGPQFIFQYYEEEERQRGNFPDRFSGHQFPNYSSELNVNALLLGDSALYLCASSRIEYQETQYFGPGTRLLVL.

The J gene is TRBJ1-2, the V gene TRBV6-2 or TRBV6-3, with D possibly TRBD1 on 6 matching bases. Deletions cut 4 bases from V and 8 bases from J, with 14 bases between. Germline CDR1 is MNHEY and CDR2 is SVGEGT. This CDR3 has 13 amino acids. The CDR3 is CASSSTGIRGYTF. The CDR3 nucleotides read TGTGCCAGCAGTTCCACAGGGATAAGAGGCTACACCTTC.

The V and J genes are TRBV27 and TRBJ2-7; D might be TRBD1 (6 bases). CDR1 and CDR2 (germline): MNHEY, SMNVEV (reference sequence). The V end was cut by 2 bases, the J end by 4 bases, with 15 bases between. The CDR3 is 15 residues long. CDR3 loop: CASSLGGPLFYEQYF. CDR3 bases: TGTGCCAGCAGTTTAGGGGGCCCCCTATTTTACGAGCAGTACTTC.

The chain carries TRBV3-1 (or the pseudogene TRBV3-2) and TRBJ1-6; 9 bases fit TRBD1. The CDR3 has 18 residues. V trimming: 1 base; J trimming: 6 bases; junction bases outside the gene matches: 10. Germline lookup yields CDR1 LGHDT and CDR2 YNNKEL (reference sequence). DNA for the CDR3: TGTGCCAGCAGCCAAGGCCCGGGACAGGGCCTATTTAATTCACCCCTCCACTTT. As protein: CASSQGPGQGLFNSPLHF.